These T cell receptor beta chains were read from a single sample in a study of read filtering for tumor transcriptome and immune sequencing. TCRdb reprocessed the reads with MiXCR, giving one entry per CDR3 protein. Seen here are fewer than 45,000 distinct CDR3 sequences, approximately 12% observed once, and the top ten hold 30% to 45%. Sequenced: a population of CD138-negative cells sorted from bone marrow. Every receptor here comes from a donor at least 40 years old with multiple myeloma. Each CDR3 is given with its conserved first and last residue.

J: TRBJ1-5; V: TRBV10-3; CDR3: CAISESGGGKQPQHF
J: TRBJ2-3; V: TRBV7-9; CDR3: CASSSRAGRGTDTQYF
J: TRBJ2-4; V: TRBV24-1; CDR3: CATSFPAFRTKNIQYF
J: TRBJ1-1; V: TRBV28; CDR3: CASSFVRRFPTEAFF
J: TRBJ2-5; V: TRBV25-1; CDR3: CASSDPPAGWEETQYF
J: TRBJ2-5; V: TRBV7-2; CDR3: CASSIGQGASTQYF
J: TRBJ1-4; V: TRBV20-1; CDR3: CSAHDRGYEKLFF
J: TRBJ2-5; V: TRBV4-1; CDR3: CANSHGDRTGGLETQYF
J: TRBJ2-7; V: TRBV28; CDR3: CASSLPSGASGEQYF
J: TRBJ2-7; V: TRBV10-3; CDR3: CAIQDRVSYEQYF
J: TRBJ1-2; V: TRBV7-2; CDR3: CASSLVSLSLDNYGYTF
J: TRBJ2-6; V: TRBV28; CDR3: CASSSGGGAGANVLTF
J: TRBJ1-5; V: TRBV5-1; CDR3: CASSLTTGSNQPQHF
J: TRBJ2-3; V: TRBV29-1; CDR3: CSARQGATDTQYF
J: TRBJ2-7; V: TRBV7-2; CDR3: CASSSQGSRSYEQYF
J: TRBJ1-2; V: TRBV19; CDR3: CASSRPGTGRYGYTF
J: TRBJ1-1; V: TRBV19; CDR3: CASGGNTEAFF
J: TRBJ2-1; V: TRBV30; CDR3: CAWVTYISRDGRGEQFF
J: TRBJ2-5; V: TRBV19; CDR3: CACSIDRWQNQYF
J: TRBJ1-1; V: TRBV11-3; CDR3: CASSLVPRWGQNTEAFF
J: TRBJ2-7; V: TRBV6-6; CDR3: CASSYGTGGYEQYF
J: TRBJ2-3; V: TRBV12-3/TRBV12-4; CDR3: CASSLGGGLATDTQYF